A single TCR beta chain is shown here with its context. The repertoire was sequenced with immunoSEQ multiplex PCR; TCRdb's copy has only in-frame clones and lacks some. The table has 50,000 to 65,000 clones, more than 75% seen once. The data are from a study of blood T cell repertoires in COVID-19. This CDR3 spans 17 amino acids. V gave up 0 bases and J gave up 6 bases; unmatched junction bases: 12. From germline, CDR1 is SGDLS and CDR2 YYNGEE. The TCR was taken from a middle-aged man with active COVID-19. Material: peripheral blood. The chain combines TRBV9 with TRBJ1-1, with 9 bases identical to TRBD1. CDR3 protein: CASSVGRDRENVAEAFF. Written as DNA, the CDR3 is TGTGCCAGCAGCGTAGGGAGGGACAGGGAGAATGTAGCTGAAGCTTTCTTT.